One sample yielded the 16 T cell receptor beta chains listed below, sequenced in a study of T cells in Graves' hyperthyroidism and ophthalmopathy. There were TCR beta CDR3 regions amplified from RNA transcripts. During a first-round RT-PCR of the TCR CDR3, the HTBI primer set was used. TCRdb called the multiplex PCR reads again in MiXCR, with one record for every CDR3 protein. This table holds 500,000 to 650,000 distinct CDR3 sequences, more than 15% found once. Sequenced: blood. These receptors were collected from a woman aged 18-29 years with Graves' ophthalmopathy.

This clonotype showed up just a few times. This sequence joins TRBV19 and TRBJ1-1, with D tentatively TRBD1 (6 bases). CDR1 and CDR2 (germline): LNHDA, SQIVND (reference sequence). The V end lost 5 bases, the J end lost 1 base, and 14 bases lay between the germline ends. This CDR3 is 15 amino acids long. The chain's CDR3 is CASSEAGQTNTEAFF. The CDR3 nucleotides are TGTGCCAGTAGTGAGGCGGGACAAACGAACACTGAAGCTTTCTTT.

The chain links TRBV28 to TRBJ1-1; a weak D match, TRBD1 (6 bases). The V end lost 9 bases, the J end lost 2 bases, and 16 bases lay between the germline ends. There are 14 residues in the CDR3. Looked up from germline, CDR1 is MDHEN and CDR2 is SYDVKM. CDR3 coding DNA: TGTGCCAGTTCTACCCCCGGGACAAACACTGAAGCTTTCTTT. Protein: CASSTPGTNTEAFF.

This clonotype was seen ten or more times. The CDR3 loop reads CSASLTGGGNTEAFF. In nucleotides, the CDR3 is TGCAGTGCTAGCCTGACAGGGGGAGGGAACACTGAAGCTTTCTTT. The rearrangement joins TRBV20-1 to TRBJ1-1; 9 nucleotides align to TRBD1. The V and J ends lost 3 bases and 1 base, in that order; junction bases with no gene match: 6. The CDR3 totals 15 residues. Germline V gives CDR1 DFQATT, CDR2 SNEGSKA (reference sequence).

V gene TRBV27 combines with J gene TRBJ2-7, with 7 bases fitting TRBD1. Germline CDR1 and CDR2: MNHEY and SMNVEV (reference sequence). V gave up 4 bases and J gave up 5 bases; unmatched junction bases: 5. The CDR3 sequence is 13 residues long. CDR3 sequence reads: CASSSTGVDEQYF. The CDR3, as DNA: TGTGCCAGCAGTTCAACAGGGGTTGACGAGCAGTACTTC.

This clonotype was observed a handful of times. The CDR3 sequence: CASSLPLRDSGANVLTF. The CDR3, as DNA: TGTGCCAGCAGTTTACCACTCCGGGACTCTGGGGCCAACGTCCTGACTTTC. The rearrangement links TRBV28 to TRBJ2-6, with D perhaps TRBD2 (5 bases). The CDR3 is made up of 17 amino acids. Per germline, CDR1 MDHEN and CDR2 SYDVKM. The germline V and J ends were trimmed by 2 bases and 0 bases, with 11 bases remaining between them.

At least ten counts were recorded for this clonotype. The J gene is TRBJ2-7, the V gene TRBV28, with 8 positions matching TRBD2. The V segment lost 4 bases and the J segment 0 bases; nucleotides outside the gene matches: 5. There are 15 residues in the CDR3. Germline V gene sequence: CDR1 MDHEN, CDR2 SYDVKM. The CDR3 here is CASSSTGTSSYEQYF. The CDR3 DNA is TGTGCCAGCAGTTCTACCGGGACTAGCTCCTACGAGCAGTACTTC.

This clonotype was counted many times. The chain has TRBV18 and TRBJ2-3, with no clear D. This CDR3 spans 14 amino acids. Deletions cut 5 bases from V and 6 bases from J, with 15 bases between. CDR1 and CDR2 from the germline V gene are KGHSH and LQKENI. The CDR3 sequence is CASSSPVATDTQYF. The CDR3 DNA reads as TGTGCCAGCTCATCCCCGGTGGCGACCGATACGCAGTATTTT.

CDR3 sequence reads: CATSDARTDTQYF. The CDR3 DNA is TGTGCCACCAGTGATGCCCGTACAGATACGCAGTATTTT. J is TRBJ2-3 and V is TRBV24-1; D not resolved. V was trimmed by 3 bases and J by 3 bases, leaving 6 bases between them. The germline V gene encodes CDR1 KGHDR and CDR2 SFDVKD. This CDR3 contains 13 residues.

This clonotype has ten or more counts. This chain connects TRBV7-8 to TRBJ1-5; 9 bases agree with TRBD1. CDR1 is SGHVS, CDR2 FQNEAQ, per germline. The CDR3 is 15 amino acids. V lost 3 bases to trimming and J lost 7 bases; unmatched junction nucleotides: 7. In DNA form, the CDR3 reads TGTGCCAGCAGCTTGGGGACAGGGACCTCCCAGCCCCAGCATTTT. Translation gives CASSLGTGTSQPQHF. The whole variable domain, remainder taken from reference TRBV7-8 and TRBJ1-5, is GAGVSQSPRYKVAKRGQDVALRCDPISGHVSLFWYQQALGQGPEFLTYFQNEAQLDKSGLPSDRFFAERPEGSVSTLKIQRTQQEDSAVYLCASSLGTGTSQPQHFGDGTRLSIL.

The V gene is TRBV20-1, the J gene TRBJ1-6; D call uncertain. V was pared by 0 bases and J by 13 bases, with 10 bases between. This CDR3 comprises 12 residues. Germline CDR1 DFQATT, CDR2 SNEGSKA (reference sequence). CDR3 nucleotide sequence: TGCAGTGCTAGAGATGGCGATTACCCCCTCCACTTT. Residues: CSARDGDYPLHF.

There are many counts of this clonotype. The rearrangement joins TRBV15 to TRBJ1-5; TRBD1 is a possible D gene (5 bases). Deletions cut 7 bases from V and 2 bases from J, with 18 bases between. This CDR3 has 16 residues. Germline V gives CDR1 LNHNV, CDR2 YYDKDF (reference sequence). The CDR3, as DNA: TGTGCCACCACCCCGACCCAGGGATTCGGCAATCAGCCCCAGCATTTT. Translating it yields CATTPTQGFGNQPQHF.

CDR3 sequence: CASSPPGTRGTDTQYF. In nucleotides, the CDR3 is TGTGCCAGCAGCCCCCCCGGGACTAGAGGCACAGATACGCAGTATTTT. The chain links TRBV7-2 to TRBJ2-3, with 8 bases matching TRBD2. The CDR3 loop spans 16 amino acids. The V segment lost 5 bases and the J segment 1 base; nucleotides outside the gene matches: 8. CDR1 is SGHTA and CDR2 is FQGNSA in the germline V gene.

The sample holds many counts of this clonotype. The CDR3 coding sequence is TGTGCCAGCTCACCCATCGGCCTCACAGATACGCAGTATTTT. This gives the protein CASSPIGLTDTQYF. This chain connects TRBV18 to TRBJ2-3; D gene unclear. The CDR3 has 14 amino acids. CDR1 KGHSH and CDR2 LQKENI come from the germline V gene. V dropped 3 bases and J dropped 2 bases, with 9 bases sitting between them.

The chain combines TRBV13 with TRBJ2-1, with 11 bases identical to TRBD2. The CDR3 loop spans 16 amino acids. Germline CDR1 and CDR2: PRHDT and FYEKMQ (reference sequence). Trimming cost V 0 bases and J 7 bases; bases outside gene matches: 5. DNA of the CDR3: TGTGCCAGCAGCTTAGGTAGCGGGGGGGTCGAGAATGAGCAGTTCTTC. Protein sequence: CASSLGSGGVENEQFF.

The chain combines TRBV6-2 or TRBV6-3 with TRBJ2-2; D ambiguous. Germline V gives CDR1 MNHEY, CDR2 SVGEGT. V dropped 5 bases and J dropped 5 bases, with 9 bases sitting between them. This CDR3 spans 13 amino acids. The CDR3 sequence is CASSTSSTGELFF. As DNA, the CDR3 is TGTGCCAGCAGTACCAGTTCAACCGGGGAGCTGTTTTTT.

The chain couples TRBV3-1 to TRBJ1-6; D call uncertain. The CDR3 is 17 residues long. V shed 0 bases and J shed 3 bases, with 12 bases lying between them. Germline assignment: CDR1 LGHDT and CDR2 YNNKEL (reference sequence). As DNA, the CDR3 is TGTGCCAGCAGCCAAGATAGAGGGAGACGCTATAATTCACCCCTCCACTTT. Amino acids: CASSQDRGRRYNSPLHF.